A selection of T cell receptor beta chains follows, all from one sample in a study of blood T cell repertoires in COVID-19. Measured with immunoSEQ multiplex PCR; TCRdb has only the in-frame clones, and not every one. The data show some 240,000 clones, with around 88% seen just once and roughly 3.1% held by the top ten. Sequences were obtained from PBMCs or T cells enriched from blood (not recorded which). These receptors all come from a woman aged 40-49 years with acute COVID-19. Both conserved end residues are part of each CDR3. A D gene is named only where the DNA matches it firmly. Not all rows give a size; the values are once, few, many and, for expanded clones, a class.

J: TRBJ2-4; length: 15; D: NA; size: NA; V: TRBV15; CDR3: CATSRDRSPWGGQYF; DNA: TGTGCCACCAGCAGAGATAGGAGCCCCTGGGGCGGCCAGTACTTC
J: TRBJ1-4; length: 15; D: NA; size: NA; V: TRBV18; CDR3: CASSPPENPRDPPVF; DNA: TGTGCCAGCTCACCACCGGAGAACCCGCGGGACCCTCCTGTTTTT
J: TRBJ2-5; length: 15; D: TRBD2; size: NA; V: TRBV5-4; CDR3: CASSLGLLAGETQYF; DNA: TGTGCCAGCAGCTTGGGATTGCTAGCGGGAGAGACCCAGTACTTC
J: TRBJ2-1; length: 17; D: TRBD2; size: NA; V: TRBV28; CDR3: CASSLGGGSGVYNEQFF; DNA: TGTGCCAGCAGTTTAGGAGGAGGTAGCGGGGTCTACAATGAGCAGTTCTTC
J: TRBJ2-7; length: 15; D: NA; size: NA; V: TRBV11-3; CDR3: CASSLVQGGGSGQYF; DNA: TGTGCCAGCAGCTTAGTACAGGGTGGTGGAAGCGGGCAGTACTTC
J: TRBJ2-7; length: 16; D: TRBD2; size: NA; V: TRBV14; CDR3: CASSQLTSGRSHEQYF; DNA: TGTGCCAGCAGCCAACTGACTAGCGGGAGGTCCCACGAGCAGTACTTC
J: TRBJ2-7; length: 17; D: NA; size: NA; V: TRBV27; CDR3: CASSLSFSQFNSYEQYF; DNA: TGTGCCAGCAGTTTAAGTTTTAGCCAATTCAATTCCTACGAGCAGTACTTC
J: TRBJ2-3; length: 18; D: NA; size: NA; V: TRBV11-3; CDR3: CASSLDRGAVSFTDTQYF; DNA: TGTGCCAGCAGCTTAGACCGTGGGGCAGTTTCTTTCACAGATACGCAGTATTTT
J: TRBJ2-7; length: 16; D: NA; size: few; V: TRBV7-9; CDR3: CASSLALQGEAYEQYF; DNA: TGTGCCAGCAGCTTAGCGCTTCAGGGGGAGGCCTACGAGCAGTACTTC
J: TRBJ2-6; length: 16; D: NA; size: NA; V: TRBV19; CDR3: CASSAYQGNGANVLTF; DNA: TGTGCCAGTAGTGCATACCAGGGGAATGGGGCCAACGTCCTGACTTTC
J: TRBJ2-2; length: 12; D: NA; size: NA; V: TRBV12-3/TRBV12-4; CDR3: CASRLNTGELFF; DNA: TGTGCCAGCAGGCTAAACACCGGGGAGCTGTTTTTT
J: TRBJ2-2; length: 15; D: TRBD1; size: NA; V: TRBV19; CDR3: CASSIEQGDTGELFF; DNA: TGTGCCAGTAGTATAGAACAGGGGGACACCGGGGAGCTGTTTTTT
J: TRBJ1-2; length: 12; D: TRBD1; size: NA; V: TRBV28; CDR3: CASRTGDYGYTF; DNA: TGTGCCAGCAGGACAGGGGACTATGGCTACACCTTC
J: TRBJ2-7; length: 15; D: NA; size: NA; V: TRBV21-1; CDR3: CASSKEGGVIYEQYF; DNA: TGTGCCAGCAGCAAAGAGGGCGGGGTGATCTACGAGCAGTACTTC
J: TRBJ2-7; length: 13; D: NA; size: NA; V: TRBV7-9; CDR3: CASSQQGKYEQYF; DNA: TGTGCCAGCAGCCAACAGGGAAAATACGAGCAGTACTTC
J: TRBJ1-1; length: 13; D: NA; size: NA; V: TRBV30; CDR3: CAWSTRVDTEAFF; DNA: TGTGCCTGGAGTACCAGGGTGGACACTGAAGCTTTCTTT
J: TRBJ2-7; length: 14; D: TRBD2; size: NA; V: TRBV6-5; CDR3: CASSPLLAAYEQYF; DNA: TGTGCCAGCAGTCCCCTCCTAGCGGCCTACGAGCAGTACTTC
J: TRBJ2-7; length: 16; D: NA; size: NA; V: TRBV9; CDR3: CASSVGKGERKYEQYF; DNA: TGTGCCAGCAGCGTAGGGAAGGGGGAAAGGAAATACGAGCAGTACTTC
J: TRBJ2-1; length: 11; D: NA; size: NA; V: TRBV6-5; CDR3: CASSRGGEQFF; DNA: TGTGCCAGCTCTAGAGGAGGTGAGCAGTTCTTC
J: TRBJ2-1; length: 18; D: TRBD2; size: NA; V: TRBV7-3; CDR3: CASSSKGGTSGPKYQQFF; DNA: TGTGCCAGCAGCTCAAAAGGGGGGACTAGCGGGCCTAAATACCAGCAGTTCTTC
J: TRBJ1-5; length: 15; D: TRBD1; size: once; V: TRBV5-1; CDR3: CASSLTGYSNQPQHF; DNA: TGCGCCAGCAGCCTGACAGGGTATAGCAATCAGCCCCAGCATTTT
J: TRBJ2-1; length: 16; D: TRBD2; size: NA; V: TRBV27; CDR3: CASSKILAGVFNEQFF; DNA: TGTGCCAGCAGTAAAATACTAGCGGGAGTTTTCAATGAGCAGTTCTTC
J: TRBJ2-7; length: 14; D: TRBD1; size: once; V: TRBV5-1; CDR3: CASSLAQGGGEQYF; DNA: TGCGCCAGCAGCTTAGCACAGGGGGGAGGAGAGCAGTACTTC
J: TRBJ2-7; length: 16; D: TRBD1; size: once; V: TRBV5-4; CDR3: CASSPVGQGGTYEQYF; DNA: TGTGCCAGCAGCCCGGTCGGACAGGGGGGAACCTACGAGCAGTACTTC
J: TRBJ2-7; length: 15; D: TRBD1; size: NA; V: TRBV2; CDR3: CASSASGGQTYEQYF; DNA: TGTGCCAGCAGCGCTTCAGGGGGACAAACCTACGAGCAGTACTTC
J: TRBJ2-2; length: 15; D: NA; size: few; V: TRBV5-1; CDR3: CASSFSGTNTGELFF; DNA: TGCGCCAGCAGCTTTAGCGGAACGAACACCGGGGAGCTGTTTTTT
J: TRBJ2-1; length: 13; D: TRBD1; size: NA; V: TRBV10-3; CDR3: CAINKQGGNEQFF; DNA: TGTGCCATCAATAAACAGGGGGGCAATGAGCAGTTCTTC
J: TRBJ2-3; length: 14; D: NA; size: NA; V: TRBV25-1; CDR3: CASSEWGEIGTQYF; DNA: TGTGCCAGCAGTGAATGGGGGGAGATCGGGACGCAGTATTTT
J: TRBJ1-4; length: 16; D: NA; size: NA; V: TRBV5-6; CDR3: CASSLGGRSAGEKLFF; DNA: TGTGCCAGCAGCTTGGGCGGGCGCTCGGCGGGTGAAAAACTGTTTTTT
J: TRBJ1-1; length: 15; D: NA; size: once; V: TRBV5-1; CDR3: CASSSGDRFDTEAFF; DNA: TGCGCCAGCAGCTCCGGAGACAGGTTTGACACTGAAGCTTTCTTT
J: TRBJ2-7; length: 13; D: NA; size: NA; V: TRBV6-1; CDR3: CASSEYGGYEQYF; DNA: TGTGCCAGCAGTGAATATGGGGGGTACGAGCAGTACTTC
J: TRBJ2-1; length: 15; D: TRBD2; size: NA; V: TRBV27; CDR3: CASSLMGTNYNEQFF; DNA: TGTGCCAGCAGTTTAATGGGGACTAACTACAATGAGCAGTTCTTC
J: TRBJ2-1; length: 16; D: TRBD2; size: NA; V: TRBV6-4; CDR3: CASSDRLAGGPDEQFF; DNA: TGTGCCAGCAGTGACAGACTAGCGGGAGGGCCAGATGAGCAGTTCTTC
J: TRBJ2-1; length: 15; D: TRBD2; size: NA; V: TRBV5-6; CDR3: CASSLYREGLNEQFF; DNA: TGTGCCAGCAGCTTGTACCGGGAGGGCCTCAATGAGCAGTTCTTC
J: TRBJ2-7; length: 14; D: NA; size: few; V: TRBV11-2; CDR3: CASTGGDSFYEQYF; DNA: TGTGCCAGCACCGGGGGGGACAGCTTCTACGAGCAGTACTTC
J: TRBJ1-5; length: 14; D: NA; size: few; V: TRBV19; CDR3: CASTTAGGAQPQHF; DNA: TGTGCCAGTACCACGGCCGGAGGGGCTCAGCCCCAGCATTTT
J: TRBJ1-6; length: 11; D: NA; size: NA; V: TRBV2; CDR3: CASSEGAALHF; DNA: TGTGCCAGCAGTGAGGGGGCGGCACTCCACTTT
J: TRBJ2-2; length: 14; D: TRBD1; size: NA; V: TRBV29-1; CDR3: CSVFRDSNTGELFF; DNA: TGCAGCGTTTTCCGGGACAGCAACACCGGGGAGCTGTTTTTT
J: TRBJ2-1; length: 16; D: TRBD2; size: NA; V: TRBV12-5; CDR3: CASGLVVSGRDNEQFF; DNA: TGTGCTAGTGGTTTGGTAGTTAGCGGGAGGGATAATGAGCAGTTCTTC
J: TRBJ2-1; length: 15; D: TRBD2; size: NA; V: TRBV5-1; CDR3: CASSLGLAGVSEQFF; DNA: TGCGCCAGCAGCTTGGGACTAGCGGGAGTGTCCGAGCAGTTCTTC
J: TRBJ2-7; length: 12; D: TRBD2; size: few; V: TRBV2; CDR3: CASTAGVSEQYF; DNA: TGTGCCAGCACTGCGGGAGTTTCTGAGCAGTACTTC
J: TRBJ2-2; length: 13; D: TRBD2; size: NA; V: TRBV6-4; CDR3: CASRRESAGELFF; DNA: TGTGCCAGCAGGCGGGAGTCCGCCGGGGAGCTGTTTTTT
J: TRBJ2-2; length: 13; D: NA; size: NA; V: TRBV10-3; CDR3: CAISESATGELFF; DNA: TGTGCCATCAGTGAGTCAGCGACCGGGGAGCTGTTTTTT
J: TRBJ2-3; length: 19; D: TRBD2; size: NA; V: TRBV28; CDR3: CASSFRTSGPPLTTDTQYF; DNA: TGTGCCAGCAGTTTCCGGACTAGCGGGCCACCTCTTACCACAGATACGCAGTATTTT
J: TRBJ2-1; length: 14; D: NA; size: NA; V: TRBV29-1; CDR3: CSVEGQGIGNEQFF; DNA: TGCAGCGTTGAAGGGCAGGGGATAGGCAATGAGCAGTTCTTC
J: TRBJ1-2; length: 13; D: TRBD1; size: NA; V: TRBV12-3/TRBV12-4; CDR3: CASSLADRGRRTF; DNA: TGTGCCAGCAGTTTAGCCGACAGGGGGCGCCGCACCTTC
J: TRBJ2-1; length: 14; D: NA; size: NA; V: TRBV5-4; CDR3: CASSLVPRYNEQFF; DNA: TGTGCCAGCAGCTTGGTCCCCCGGTACAATGAGCAGTTCTTC
J: TRBJ1-1; length: 15; D: TRBD1; size: NA; V: TRBV27; CDR3: CASSGYRDSNTEAFF; DNA: TGTGCCAGCAGTGGCTACCGGGACAGTAACACTGAAGCTTTCTTT